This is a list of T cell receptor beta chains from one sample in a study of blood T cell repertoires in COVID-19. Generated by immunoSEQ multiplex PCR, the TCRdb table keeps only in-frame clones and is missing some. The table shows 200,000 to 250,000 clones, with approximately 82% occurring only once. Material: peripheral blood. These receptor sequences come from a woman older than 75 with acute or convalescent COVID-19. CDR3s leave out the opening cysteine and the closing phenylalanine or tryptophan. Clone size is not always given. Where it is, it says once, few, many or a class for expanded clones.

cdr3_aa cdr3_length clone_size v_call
ASSPGLAGGPSLETQY 16 NA TRBV5-1
ASSPRGPPGNTIY 13 NA TRBV18
ASSQLTGPNSPLH 13 NA TRBV4-3
ASSLQSGGGTQY 12 NA TRBV7-2
ASSQDSLGGDAEAF 14 NA TRBV3-1/TRBV3-2
ASSRAWTGENIQY 13 NA TRBV7-9
ASSFGTSGSLYEQY 14 NA TRBV5-6
ASRKGTGVAYEQY 13 NA TRBV2
ASSPIAGAFQETQY 14 NA TRBV7-2
ASSLGTTDFYNEQF 14 NA TRBV7-9
ASSLDRYNEQF 11 NA TRBV11-2
ASSPGGQGRGAF 12 once TRBV27
ASSPASGRGNEQF 13 NA TRBV7-2
ASSPTSGGADTQY 13 NA TRBV9
ASSYAQGGYGYT 12 NA TRBV6-5
ASSQNPSSYNEQF 13 NA TRBV3-1/TRBV3-2
ASSFSQGTEAF 11 NA TRBV7-3
ASSYAGGINHNEQF 14 NA TRBV6-5
ASSVTSGGRETQY 13 NA TRBV9
ASSSHRDYNYEQY 13 NA TRBV7-7
ASSLETSGGTAINEQF 16 NA TRBV7-2
ASSPMDRGSAEAF 13 NA TRBV18
ASTLRAGSFPGELF 14 NA TRBV13
ASSIVARTDTQY 12 NA TRBV19
ASSLSSGANVLT 12 NA TRBV7-3
ASKYELAGDNEQF 13 NA TRBV2
ASSFHDFTDTQY 12 NA TRBV11-2
ASSVGGLAGPTDTQY 15 NA TRBV9
ASRRQDGQPQH 11 NA TRBV6-6
ASSPGSGSNQPQH 13 few TRBV27
ASRPGQGHSGANVLT 15 NA TRBV7-2
ASSLELGAGGEAF 13 once TRBV7-2
ASSPTGAGYT 10 NA TRBV6-5
SASFPLGANVLT 12 NA TRBV20-1
ASSPGTSQETQY 12 once TRBV18
ASSKYTNRNTEAF 13 NA TRBV7-9
AIKDPGGTEAF 11 NA TRBV10-3
ASSQEMAGPIMNTEAF 16 few TRBV4-1
ASSDVQGGNTEAF 13 NA TRBV6-1